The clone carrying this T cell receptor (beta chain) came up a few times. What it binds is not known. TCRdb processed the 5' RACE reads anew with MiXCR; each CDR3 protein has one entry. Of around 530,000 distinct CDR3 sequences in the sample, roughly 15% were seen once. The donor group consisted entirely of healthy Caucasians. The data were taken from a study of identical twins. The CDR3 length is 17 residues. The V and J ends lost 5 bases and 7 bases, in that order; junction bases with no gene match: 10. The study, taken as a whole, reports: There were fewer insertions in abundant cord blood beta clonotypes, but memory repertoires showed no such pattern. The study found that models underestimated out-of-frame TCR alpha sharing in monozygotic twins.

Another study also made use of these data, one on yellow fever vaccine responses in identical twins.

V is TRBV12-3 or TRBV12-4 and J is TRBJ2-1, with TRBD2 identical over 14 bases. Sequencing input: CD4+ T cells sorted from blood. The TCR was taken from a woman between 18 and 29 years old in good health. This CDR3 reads CASSTRPTSGGANEQFF. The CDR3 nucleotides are TGTGCCAGCAGTACCAGACCGACTAGCGGGGGGGCGAATGAGCAGTTCTTC.